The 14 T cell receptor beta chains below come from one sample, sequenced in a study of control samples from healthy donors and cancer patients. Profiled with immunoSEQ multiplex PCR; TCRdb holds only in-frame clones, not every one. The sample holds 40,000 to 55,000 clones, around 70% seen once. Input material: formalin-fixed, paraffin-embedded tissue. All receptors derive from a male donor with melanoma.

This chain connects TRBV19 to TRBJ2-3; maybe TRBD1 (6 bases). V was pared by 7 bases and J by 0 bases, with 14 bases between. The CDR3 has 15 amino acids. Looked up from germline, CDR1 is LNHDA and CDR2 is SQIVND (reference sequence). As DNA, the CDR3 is TGTGCCAGTAAAAGGGGGAGAGACAGCACAGATACGCAGTATTTT. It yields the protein CASKRGRDSTDTQYF.

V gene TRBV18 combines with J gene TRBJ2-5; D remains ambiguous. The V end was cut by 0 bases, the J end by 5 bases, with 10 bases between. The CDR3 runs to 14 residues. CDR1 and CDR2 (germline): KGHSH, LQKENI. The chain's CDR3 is CASSPPSGRETQYF. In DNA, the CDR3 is TGTGCCAGCTCACCACCATCGGGCCGTGAGACCCAGTACTTC.

The CDR3: CASSRGTGRDTQYF. The CDR3 region has the DNA TGTGCCAGCAGCCGGGGCACGGGGAGGGATACGCAGTATTTT. The rearrangement links TRBV3-1 (or the pseudogene TRBV3-2) to TRBJ2-3; D is possibly TRBD2 (6 bases). The V gene's germline CDR1 is LGHDT and CDR2 YNNKEL (reference sequence). V lost 4 bases and J lost 6, with 14 bases in between. CDR3 length: 14 amino acids.

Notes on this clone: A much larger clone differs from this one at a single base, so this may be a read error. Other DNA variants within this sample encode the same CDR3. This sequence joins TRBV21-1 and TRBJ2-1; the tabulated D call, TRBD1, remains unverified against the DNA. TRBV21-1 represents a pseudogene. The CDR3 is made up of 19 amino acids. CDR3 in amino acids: CASSSRDRDGVRSYNEQFF. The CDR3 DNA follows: TGTGCTAGCAGCAGCCGGGACAGGGATGGGGTGAGGTCCTACAATGAGCAGTTCTTC.

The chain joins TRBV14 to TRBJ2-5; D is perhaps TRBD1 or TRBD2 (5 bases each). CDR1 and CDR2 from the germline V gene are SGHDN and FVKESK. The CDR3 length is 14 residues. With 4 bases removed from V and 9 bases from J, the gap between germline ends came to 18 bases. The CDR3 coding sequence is TGTGCCAGCAGCCCCACCGGGACCCCCGGCTCCCAGTACTTC. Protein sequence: CASSPTGTPGSQYF.

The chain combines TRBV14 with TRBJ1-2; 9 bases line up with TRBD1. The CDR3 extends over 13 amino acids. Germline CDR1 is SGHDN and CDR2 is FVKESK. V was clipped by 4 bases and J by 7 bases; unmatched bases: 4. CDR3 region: CASSPRTGVGYTF. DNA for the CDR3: TGTGCCAGCAGCCCGCGGACAGGGGTTGGCTACACCTTC.

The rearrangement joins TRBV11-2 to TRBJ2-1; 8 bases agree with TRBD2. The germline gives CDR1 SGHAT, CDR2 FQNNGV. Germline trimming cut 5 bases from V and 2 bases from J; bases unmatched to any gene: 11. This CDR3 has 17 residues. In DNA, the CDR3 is TGTGCCAGCAGCATACTCCGGGAAGCGGGAGCCTACAATGAGCAGTTCTTC. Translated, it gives CASSILREAGAYNEQFF.

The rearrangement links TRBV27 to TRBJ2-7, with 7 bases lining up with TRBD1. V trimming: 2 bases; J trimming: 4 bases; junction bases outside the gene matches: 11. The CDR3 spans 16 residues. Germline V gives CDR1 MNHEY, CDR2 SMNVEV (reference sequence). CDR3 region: CASSLPADRSGYEQYF. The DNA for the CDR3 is TGTGCCAGCAGTTTACCTGCGGACAGGTCAGGGTACGAGCAGTACTTC.

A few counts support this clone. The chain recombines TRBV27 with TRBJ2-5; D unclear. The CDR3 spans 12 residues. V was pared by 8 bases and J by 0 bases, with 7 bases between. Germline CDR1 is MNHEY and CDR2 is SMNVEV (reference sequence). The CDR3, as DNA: TGTGCCAGCCGGAACTACCAAGAGACCCAGTACTTC. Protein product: CASRNYQETQYF.

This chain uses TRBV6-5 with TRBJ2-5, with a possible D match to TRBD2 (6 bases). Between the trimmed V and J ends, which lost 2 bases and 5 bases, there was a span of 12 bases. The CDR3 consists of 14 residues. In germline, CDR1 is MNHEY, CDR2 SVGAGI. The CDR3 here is CASSYAASAETQYF. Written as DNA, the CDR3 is TGTGCCAGCAGTTACGCGGCTAGCGCTGAGACCCAGTACTTC.

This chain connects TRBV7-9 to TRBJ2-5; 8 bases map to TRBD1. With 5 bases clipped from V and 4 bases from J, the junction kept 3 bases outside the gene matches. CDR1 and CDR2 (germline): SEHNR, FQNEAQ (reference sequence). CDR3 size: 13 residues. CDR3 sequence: CASSTGQVETQYF. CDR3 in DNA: TGTGCCAGCAGCACGGGACAGGTAGAGACCCAGTACTTC.

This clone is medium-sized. As DNA, the CDR3 is TGTGCCAGCAGTACGGGACAGGGTCCGTATGGCTACACCTTC. Translated: CASSTGQGPYGYTF. The chain joins TRBV27 to TRBJ1-2; 9 nucleotides line up with TRBD1. The V and J ends lost 5 bases and 5 bases, in that order; junction bases with no gene match: 6. The CDR3 has 14 residues. Germline V gene sequence: CDR1 MNHEY, CDR2 SMNVEV (reference sequence).

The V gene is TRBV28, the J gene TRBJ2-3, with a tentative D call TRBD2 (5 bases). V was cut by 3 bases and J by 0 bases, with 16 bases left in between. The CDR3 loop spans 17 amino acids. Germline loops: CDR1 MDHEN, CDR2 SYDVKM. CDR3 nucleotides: TGTGCCAGCAGTTTCTTCTTCGGCGGGCGCAGCACAGATACGCAGTATTTT. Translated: CASSFFFGGRSTDTQYF.

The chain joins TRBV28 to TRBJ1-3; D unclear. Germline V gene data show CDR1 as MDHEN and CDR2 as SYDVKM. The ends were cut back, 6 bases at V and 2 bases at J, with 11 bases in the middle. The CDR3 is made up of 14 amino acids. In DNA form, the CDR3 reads TGTGCCAGCAGCCGACCGGGGACTGGAAACACCATATATTTT. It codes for CASSRPGTGNTIYF.